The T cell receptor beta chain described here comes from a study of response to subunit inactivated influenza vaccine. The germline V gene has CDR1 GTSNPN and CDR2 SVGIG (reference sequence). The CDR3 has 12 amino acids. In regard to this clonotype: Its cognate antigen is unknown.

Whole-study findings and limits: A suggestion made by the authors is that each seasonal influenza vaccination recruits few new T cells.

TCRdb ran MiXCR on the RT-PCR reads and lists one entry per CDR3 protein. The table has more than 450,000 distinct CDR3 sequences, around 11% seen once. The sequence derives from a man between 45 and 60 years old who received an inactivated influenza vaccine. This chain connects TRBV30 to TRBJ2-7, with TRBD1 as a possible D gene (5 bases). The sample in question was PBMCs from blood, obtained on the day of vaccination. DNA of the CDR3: TGTTCCGTCCAGGGTGGAACCTACGAGCAGTACTTC. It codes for CSVQGGTYEQYF.